Presented here are 27 T cell receptor beta chains from one specimen sequenced in a study of blood T cells in healthy people across ages. With a J-beta primer mix and a sample-barcoded 5' primer, a second PCR ran roughly 6 to 11 cycles. Using its own MiXCR run on the 5' RACE reads, TCRdb lists one record per CDR3 protein. The sample includes approximately 2,000,000 distinct CDR3 sequences, approximately 40% of them seen just once. Input material: blood. Source of these receptors: a human donor in good health.

This clonotype came up a few times. The rearrangement joins TRBV7-2 to TRBJ2-1; D not certain. Looked up from germline, CDR1 is SGHTA and CDR2 is FQGNSA. Trimming took 1 base from V and 5 from J, leaving 9 bases between them. CDR3 length equals 14 residues. CDR3 sequence: CASSLVVLNNEQFF. The CDR3 DNA reads as TGTGCCAGCAGCTTAGTAGTTTTAAACAATGAGCAGTTCTTC.

This clonotype was seen more than once but under ten times. This chain connects TRBV20-1 to TRBJ2-6, with TRBD1 identical over 9 bases. This CDR3 is 20 amino acids long. With 4 bases clipped from V and 0 bases from J, the junction kept 16 bases outside the gene matches. Germline-derived CDR1 and CDR2 are DFQATT and SNEGSKA (reference sequence). The CDR3 DNA reads as TGCAGTGCTACTCGGACAGGGGTCCTTTATGACCCCTCTGGGGCCAACGTCCTGACTTTC. It is translated as CSATRTGVLYDPSGANVLTF.

The chain has TRBV4-2 and TRBJ2-7; 8 bases fit TRBD1. CDR1 and CDR2 (germline): LGHNA, YNFKEQ. The J segment lost 10 bases and the V segment lost 0 bases, leaving 8 bases of the junction unmatched. This CDR3 has 14 residues. The CDR3 reads CASSQDWQGADQYF. The CDR3 bases are TGTGCCAGCAGCCAAGATTGGCAGGGGGCGGACCAGTACTTC.

The rearrangement joins TRBV6-6 to TRBJ1-5; D call uncertain. The CDR3 is 12 amino acids. With 7 bases removed from V and 3 bases from J, the gap between germline ends came to 7 bases. Germline V gene lookup returns CDR1 MNHNY and CDR2 SVGAGI (reference sequence). The CDR3, as DNA: TGTGCCAGCAAGAGTTTCAATCAGCCCCAGCATTTT. It translates to CASKSFNQPQHF.

The rearrangement links TRBV7-3 to TRBJ1-6; 7 bases agree with TRBD1. The J segment lost 7 bases and the V segment lost 1 base, leaving 10 bases of the junction unmatched. CDR3 size: 17 residues. From germline, CDR1 is SGHTA and CDR2 FQGTGA. This CDR3 is CASSLIGGGTANSPLHF. The CDR3 DNA sequence: TGTGCCAGCAGCTTAATAGGAGGGGGGACAGCAAATTCACCCCTCCACTTT.

This chain links TRBV5-1 with TRBJ2-3; the match to TRBD2 covers 11 bases. CDR3 length: 15 residues. V dropped 4 bases and J dropped 2; count of bases not matched to a gene: 3. In germline, CDR1 is SGHRS, CDR2 YFSETQ. The CDR3 region is CASSQGLAATDTQYF. CDR3 nucleotides: TGCGCCAGCAGCCAGGGACTAGCGGCCACAGATACGCAGTATTTT.

This clonotype was seen only a few times. This chain links TRBV5-1 with TRBJ2-1; 8 bases match TRBD2. Germline CDR1 and CDR2: SGHRS and YFSETQ. V gave up 0 bases and J gave up 10 bases; unmatched junction bases: 12. This CDR3 has 16 residues. This chain's CDR3 is CASSLDFRGGASEQFF. The CDR3 DNA reads as TGCGCCAGCAGCTTGGATTTCCGGGGGGGGGCTAGCGAGCAGTTCTTC. The entire variable domain, with the rest obtained from reference TRBV5-1 and TRBJ2-1, is as follows: KAGVTQTPRYLIKTRGQQVTLSCSPISGHRSVSWYQQTPGQGLQFLFEYFSETQRNKGNFPGRFSGRQFSNSRSEMNVSTLELGDSALYLCASSLDFRGGASEQFFGPGTRLTVL.

This clonotype came up a few times. The chain carries TRBV7-2 and TRBJ2-3; D perhaps matches TRBD1 (6 bases). This CDR3 region has 12 residues. With 1 base removed from V and 10 bases from J, the gap between germline ends came to 9 bases. From germline, CDR1 is SGHTA and CDR2 FQGNSA. CDR3 bases: TGTGCCAGCAGCTTAGATCAGGGGCCGCAGTATTTT. It encodes CASSLDQGPQYF. Complete variable domain (other parts from reference TRBV7-2 and TRBJ2-3): GAGVSQSPSNKVTEKGKDVELRCDPISGHTALYWYRQSLGQGLEFLIYFQGNSAPDKSGLPSDRFSAERTGGSVSTLTIQRTQQEDSAVYLCASSLDQGPQYFGPGTRLTVL.

In this sample, this clonotype turned up many times. The J gene is TRBJ1-6, the V gene TRBV6-1; tentatively, D is TRBD1 (5 bases). CDR3 length: 14 amino acids. V was trimmed by 1 base and J by 7 bases, leaving 8 bases between them. Germline V CDR1 and CDR2: MNHNS, SASEGT. The DNA for the CDR3 is TGTGCCAGCAGTGAAGTGGGACTCAATTCACCCCTCCACTTT. This sequence encodes CASSEVGLNSPLHF.

The chain recombines TRBV19 with TRBJ1-2, with D unresolved. Germline-derived CDR1 and CDR2 are LNHDA and SQIVND (reference sequence). The CDR3 totals 18 residues. V gave up 1 base and J gave up 4 bases, with 22 bases separating them. The CDR3 DNA follows: TGTGCCAGTAGTATAGTTCCCTTAACAGCTGCCGCTACCTATGGCTACACCTTC. Its translation: CASSIVPLTAAATYGYTF.

This clonotype was recorded a few times. The V gene is TRBV7-2, the J gene TRBJ2-7; D possibly corresponds to TRBD2 (5 bases). Trimming left V 11 bases short and J 4 bases short, with 18 bases between. Germline CDR1 is SGHTA and CDR2 is FQGNSA. The CDR3 runs 13 residues. The CDR3 region has the DNA TGTGCCGGCACCGAAGGGAGTAGTTACGAGCAGTACTTC. This codes for CAGTEGSSYEQYF.

The chain employs TRBV4-3 and TRBJ1-2; D is undetermined. The length of the CDR3 is 16 residues. Germline-derived CDR1 and CDR2 are LGHNA and YSLEER. Trimming took off 0 bases at V and 0 bases at J, with 11 bases between the two ends. CDR3 DNA sequence: TGCGCCAGCAGCCAAGATTCGGGGTTAGCTAACTATGGCTACACCTTC. Residues: CASSQDSGLANYGYTF.

Here the CDR3 DNA reads TGCAGTAGGGACAACTATCCCCCTGCCGGGCAGTACTTC. This codes for CSRDNYPPAGQYF. V and J are TRBV20-1 and TRBJ2-5, with D tentatively TRBD1 (6 bases). Trimming took off 8 bases at V and 11 bases at J, with 24 bases between the two ends. This CDR3 spans 13 amino acids. The germline CDR1 and CDR2 sequences are DFQATT and SNEGSKA (reference sequence).

The chain is built from TRBV20-1 and TRBJ2-2; no clear D. V dropped 6 bases and J dropped 3 bases, with 11 bases sitting between them. The V gene's germline CDR1 is DFQATT and CDR2 SNEGSKA (reference sequence). The CDR3 extends over 13 amino acids. CDR3 amino acids: CSAPIIYTGELFF. For the CDR3, the DNA is TGCAGTGCACCAATCATTTACACCGGGGAGCTGTTTTTT.

V gene TRBV4-1 combines with J gene TRBJ1-6; tentatively, D is TRBD1 (5 bases). Trimming removed 0 bases at V and 8 bases at J, with 14 bases between. The CDR3 has 16 amino acids. Germline V gives CDR1 MGHRA, CDR2 YSYEKL. As DNA, the CDR3 is TGCGCCAGCAGCCAAGATAGAGCAACAGGATATTCACCCCTCCACTTT. Translated: CASSQDRATGYSPLHF.

This clonotype was detected a few times. The chain joins TRBV11-3 to TRBJ1-1; TRBD1 might be the D (6 bases). Trimming cost V 5 bases and J 6 bases, with 19 bases left between them. Germline V gene sequence: CDR1 SGHNT, CDR2 YENEEA. This CDR3 spans 15 amino acids. The CDR3 DNA reads as TGTGCCAGCAGCCCCCGGTACCAGGGGAGAGCTGAAGCTTTCTTT. Its translation is CASSPRYQGRAEAFF.

J is TRBJ1-2 and V is TRBV10-3; D unresolved. Germline CDR1 is ENHRY and CDR2 is SYGVKD. The CDR3 covers 12 residues. The V and J ends lost 8 bases and 0 bases respectively, with 7 bases between them. The CDR3 region is CAIWEPNYGYTF. The CDR3 region has the DNA TGTGCCATCTGGGAACCTAACTATGGCTACACCTTC.

The chain carries TRBV7-2 and TRBJ1-1; D uncertain. Germline values: CDR1 SGHTA, CDR2 FQGNSA. This CDR3 has 15 residues. Trimming left V 5 bases short and J 0 bases short, with 13 bases between. As DNA, the CDR3 is TGTGCCAGCAGCCTATGGGTGGGTATGAACACTGAAGCTTTCTTT. It encodes CASSLWVGMNTEAFF. The entire variable domain, with the rest obtained from reference TRBV7-2 and TRBJ1-1, is as follows: GAGVSQSPSNKVTEKGKDVELRCDPISGHTALYWYRQSLGQGLEFLIYFQGNSAPDKSGLPSDRFSAERTGGSVSTLTIQRTQQEDSAVYLCASSLWVGMNTEAFFGQGTRLTVV.

The chain uses TRBV4-3 and TRBJ1-2; 8 bases are a match to TRBD1. Trimming took 4 bases from V and 6 from J; bases not matched to a gene: 10. The CDR3 is made up of 15 amino acids. The V gene's germline CDR1 is LGHNA and CDR2 YSLEER. The CDR3 sequence: CASSRGNRGSNGYTF. DNA for the CDR3: TGCGCCAGCAGCCGAGGCAACAGGGGGAGCAATGGCTACACCTTC.

J is TRBJ2-1 and V is TRBV29-1, with D perhaps matching TRBD2 (5 bases). Germline-derived CDR1 and CDR2 are SQVTM and ANQGSEA. The CDR3 covers 14 residues. Trimming shortened V by 5 bases and J by 0 bases, and 11 bases separated the two germline ends. The DNA of the CDR3 is TGCAGCGTTCTGGAGCGGAGCTCCTACAATGAGCAGTTCTTC. It codes for CSVLERSSYNEQFF.

This chain joins TRBV6-5 and TRBJ2-1; D might be TRBD1 or TRBD2, each matching 5 bases. Germline CDR1 is MNHEY and CDR2 is SVGAGI. The V end was cut by 0 bases, the J end by 12 bases, with 9 bases between. The CDR3 extends over 12 amino acids. The CDR3: CASSYSRGGQFF. CDR3 bases: TGTGCCAGCAGTTACTCGAGGGGTGGGCAGTTCTTC.

The chain joins TRBV18 to TRBJ2-1; 7 bases are a match to TRBD2. Trimming took 6 bases from V and 9 from J; bases not matched to a gene: 5. Per the germline V gene, CDR1 is KGHSH and CDR2 is LQKENI. CDR3 length: 12 residues. The CDR3 bases are TGTGCCAGCTCGCCAGCGGGGAGTGAGCAGTTCTTC. Its protein product is CASSPAGSEQFF.

The J gene is TRBJ2-7, the V gene TRBV5-6; 10 bases map to TRBD2. The length of the CDR3 is 18 residues. V lost 0 bases and J lost 4; bases outside the gene matches: 13. Germline V gene lookup returns CDR1 SGHDT and CDR2 YYEEEE. Written as DNA, the CDR3 is TGTGCCAGCAGCTTGGCCAATGGAGGTAGCGGGGGGAAATACGAGCAGTACTTC. Translation: CASSLANGGSGGKYEQYF.

The chain combines TRBV9 with TRBJ1-2; 7 nucleotides match TRBD1. This CDR3 spans 15 amino acids. V shed 4 bases and J 7 bases; nucleotides not matched to a gene: 13. The V gene's germline CDR1 is SGDLS and CDR2 YYNGEE. This CDR3 reads CASSPGSRGDRGYTF. The CDR3 DNA is TGTGCCAGCAGCCCCGGTAGCAGGGGGGATCGTGGCTACACCTTC.

This clonotype was found a few times. The chain joins TRBV7-2 to TRBJ2-1, with 7 bases aligning to TRBD1. Germline V gene lookup returns CDR1 SGHTA and CDR2 FQGNSA. The CDR3 has 14 residues. The J segment lost 7 bases and the V segment lost 3 bases, leaving 6 bases of the junction unmatched. The CDR3 DNA sequence: TGTGCCAGCAGCTTGAGTCACAGGGGAAATGAGCAGTTCTTC. The encoded protein is CASSLSHRGNEQFF.

This clonotype was counted only a few times. This sequence joins TRBV25-1 and TRBJ2-3; D possibly corresponds to TRBD2 (6 bases). The CDR3 loop spans 14 amino acids. CDR1 and CDR2 from the germline V gene are MGHDK and SYGVNS. The V end was cut by 5 bases, the J end by 0 bases, with 9 bases between. CDR3 region: CASSSRGSTDTQYF. The CDR3 DNA follows: TGTGCCAGCAGTTCTCGGGGGAGCACAGATACGCAGTATTTT.

The V call is TRBV5-5, the J call TRBJ1-5; D unclear. Trimming left V 2 bases short and J 7 bases short, with 16 bases between. The CDR3 runs to 15 residues. Germline V gene data show CDR1 as SGHKS and CDR2 as YYEKEE (reference sequence). CDR3 in DNA: TGTGCCAGCAGCTTAAACCCCCAATCAAGACAGCCCCAGCATTTT. It translates to CASSLNPQSRQPQHF.